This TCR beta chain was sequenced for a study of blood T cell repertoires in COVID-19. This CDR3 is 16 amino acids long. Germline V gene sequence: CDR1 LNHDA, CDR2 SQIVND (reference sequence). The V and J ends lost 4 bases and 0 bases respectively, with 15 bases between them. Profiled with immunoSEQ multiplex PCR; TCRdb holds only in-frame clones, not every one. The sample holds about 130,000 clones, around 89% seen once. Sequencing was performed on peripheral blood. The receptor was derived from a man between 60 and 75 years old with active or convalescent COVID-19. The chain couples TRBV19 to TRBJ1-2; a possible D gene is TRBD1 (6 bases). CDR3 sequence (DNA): TGTGCCAGTAGTACCTTAGACAGGACCTCTAACTATGGCTACACCTTC. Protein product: CASSTLDRTSNYGYTF. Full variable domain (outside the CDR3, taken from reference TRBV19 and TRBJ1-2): DGGITQSPKYLFRKEGQNVTLSCEQNLNHDAMYWYRQDPGQGLRLIYYSQIVNDFQKGDIAEGYSVSREKKESFPLTVTSAQKNPTAFYLCASSTLDRTSNYGYTFGSGTRLTVV.